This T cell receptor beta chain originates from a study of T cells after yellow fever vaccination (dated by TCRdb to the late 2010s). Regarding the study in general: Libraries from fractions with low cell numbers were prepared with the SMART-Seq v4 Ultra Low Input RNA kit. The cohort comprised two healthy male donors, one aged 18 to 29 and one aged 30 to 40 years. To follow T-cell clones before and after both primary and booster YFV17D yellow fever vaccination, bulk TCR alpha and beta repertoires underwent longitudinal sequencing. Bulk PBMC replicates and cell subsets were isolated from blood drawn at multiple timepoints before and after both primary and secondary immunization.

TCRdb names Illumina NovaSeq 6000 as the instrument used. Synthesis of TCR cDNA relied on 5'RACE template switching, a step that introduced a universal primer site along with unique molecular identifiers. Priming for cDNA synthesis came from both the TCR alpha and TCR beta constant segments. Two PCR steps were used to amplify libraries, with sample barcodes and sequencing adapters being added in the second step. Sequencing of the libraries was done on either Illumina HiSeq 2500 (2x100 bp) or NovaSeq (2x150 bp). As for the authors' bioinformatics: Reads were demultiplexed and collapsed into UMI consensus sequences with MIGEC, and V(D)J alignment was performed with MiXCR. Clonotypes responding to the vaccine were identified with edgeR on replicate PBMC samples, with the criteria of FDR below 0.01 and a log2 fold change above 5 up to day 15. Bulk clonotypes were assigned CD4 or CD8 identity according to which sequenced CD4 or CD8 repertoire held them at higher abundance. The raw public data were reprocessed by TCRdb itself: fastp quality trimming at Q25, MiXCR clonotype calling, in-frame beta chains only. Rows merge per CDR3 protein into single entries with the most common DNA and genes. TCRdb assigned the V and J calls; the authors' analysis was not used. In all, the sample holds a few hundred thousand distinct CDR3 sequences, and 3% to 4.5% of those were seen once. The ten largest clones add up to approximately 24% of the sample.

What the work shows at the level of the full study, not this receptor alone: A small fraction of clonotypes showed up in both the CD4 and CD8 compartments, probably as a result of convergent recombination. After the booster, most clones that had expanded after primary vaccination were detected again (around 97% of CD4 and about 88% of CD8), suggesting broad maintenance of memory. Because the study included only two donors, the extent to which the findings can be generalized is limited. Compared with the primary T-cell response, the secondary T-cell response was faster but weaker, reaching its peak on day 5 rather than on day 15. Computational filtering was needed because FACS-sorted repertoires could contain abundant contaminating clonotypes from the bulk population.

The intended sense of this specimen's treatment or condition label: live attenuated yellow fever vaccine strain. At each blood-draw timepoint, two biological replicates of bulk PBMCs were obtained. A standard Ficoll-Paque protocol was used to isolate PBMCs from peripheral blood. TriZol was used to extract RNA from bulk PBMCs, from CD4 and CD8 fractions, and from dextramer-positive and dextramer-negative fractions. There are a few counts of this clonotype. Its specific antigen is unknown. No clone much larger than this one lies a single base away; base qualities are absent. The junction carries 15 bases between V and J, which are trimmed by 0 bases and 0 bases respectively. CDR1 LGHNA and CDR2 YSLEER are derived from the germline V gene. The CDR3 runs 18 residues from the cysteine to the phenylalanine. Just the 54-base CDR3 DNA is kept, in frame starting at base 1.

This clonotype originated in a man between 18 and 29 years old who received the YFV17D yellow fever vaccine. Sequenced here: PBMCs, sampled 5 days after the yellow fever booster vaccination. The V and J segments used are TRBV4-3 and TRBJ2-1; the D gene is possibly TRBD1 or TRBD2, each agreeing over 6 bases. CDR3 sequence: CASSQEGRGGGSYNEQFF. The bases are TGCGCCAGCAGCCAAGAGGGGAGAGGAGGGGGCTCCTACAATGAGCAGTTCTTC.